A single sample gave rise to the 27 T cell receptor beta chains below, sequenced in a study of technical replicates of blood from a few donors. This table comes from immunoSEQ multiplex PCR, and its TCRdb copy is limited to in-frame clones, with some not included. Among fewer than 65,000 clones listed, approximately 87% were seen once. The sequencing input was PBMCs. These receptor sequences come from a human donor in good health. Some clones in this sample may be carry-over from other donors' samples.

The chain has TRBV25-1 and TRBJ2-5, with D possibly matching TRBD1 (6 bases). V lost 6 bases, J lost 2 bases, and 13 bases lay in between. The CDR3 sequence is 14 residues long. Germline CDR1 reads MGHDK; CDR2 reads SYGVNS. Here the CDR3 reads CASSPFQGQETQYF. CDR3 DNA: TGTGCCAGCAGCCCCTTCCAGGGGCAAGAGACCCAGTACTTC.

This rearrangement joins TRBV7-2 to TRBJ1-4; D is unresolved. V lost 6 bases and J 0 bases, leaving 11 bases between the germline ends. From germline, CDR1 is SGHTA and CDR2 FQGNSA. The CDR3 has 15 residues. CDR3 nucleotides: TGTGCCAGCAGTATAGGAGTTGCAACTAATGAAAAACTGTTTTTT. Residues: CASSIGVATNEKLFF.

This clone is a singleton in its sample. The rearrangement links TRBV5-1 to TRBJ1-4, with a tentative D call TRBD1 (5 bases). The CDR3 spans 12 residues. The V gene lost 5 bases and the J gene lost 4 bases, with 6 bases spanning the gap. Germline lookup yields CDR1 SGHRS and CDR2 YFSETQ. The CDR3 DNA follows: TGCGCCAGCAGACAGGATAATGAAAAACTGTTTTTT. Protein product: CASRQDNEKLFF.

V is TRBV6-5 and J is TRBJ2-7; D is possibly TRBD1 (6 bases). This CDR3 is built from 14 residues. The germline gives CDR1 MNHEY, CDR2 SVGAGI. Trimming removed 5 bases from V and 6 bases from J, with 17 bases in between. The CDR3 sequence is CASSPGVGTAEQYF. DNA of the CDR3: TGTGCCAGCAGTCCAGGGGTCGGAACAGCCGAGCAGTACTTC.

J is TRBJ1-3 and V is TRBV7-2; weak D call: TRBD1 (5 bases). Germline V gene sequence: CDR1 SGHTA, CDR2 FQGNSA. The CDR3 consists of 15 residues. Trimming took off 5 bases at V and 4 bases at J, with 15 bases between the two ends. The CDR3 sequence: CASSPGGGLGNTIYF. DNA for the CDR3: TGTGCCAGCAGCCCAGGTGGGGGGTTGGGAAACACCATATATTTT.

The rearrangement uses TRBV9 and TRBJ2-6, with 8 bases that match TRBD1. Germline CDR1 and CDR2: SGDLS and YYNGEE. CDR3 size: 16 residues. J gave up 2 bases and V 1 base, and 2 bases lay outside the gene matches. Here the CDR3 reads CASSVMTGAGANVLTF. The CDR3 DNA reads TGTGCCAGCAGCGTAATGACAGGGGCTGGGGCCAACGTCCTGACTTTC.

This clone has a single count. V is TRBV5-1 and J is TRBJ2-3, with D possibly being TRBD2 (5 bases). Trimming took 4 bases from V and 2 from J, leaving 11 bases between them. This CDR3 region has 14 residues. Germline assignment: CDR1 SGHRS and CDR2 YFSETQ. CDR3 residues: CASSLSASTDTQYF. In nucleotides, the CDR3 is TGCGCCAGCAGCCTTAGCGCCTCCACAGATACGCAGTATTTT. Variable domain in full (rest from reference TRBV5-1 and TRBJ2-3): KAGVTQTPRYLIKTRGQQVTLSCSPISGHRSVSWYQQTPGQGLQFLFEYFSETQRNKGNFPGRFSGRQFSNSRSEMNVSTLELGDSALYLCASSLSASTDTQYFGPGTRLTVL.

The CDR3, as DNA: TGCGCCAGCAGCTGGGGGGGTCGCGAGCAGTACTTC. It specifies CASSWGGREQYF. The V gene is TRBV5-1, the J gene TRBJ2-7; 7 bases are a match to TRBD2. CDR1 is SGHRS and CDR2 is YFSETQ in the germline V gene. There are 12 residues in the CDR3. With V trimmed by 3 bases and J by 6 bases, 3 bases remained unmatched.

The chain has TRBV6-1 and TRBJ1-2; 7 bases align to TRBD1. V was clipped by 1 base and J by 4 bases; unmatched bases: 3. The length of the CDR3 is 14 residues. The germline gives CDR1 MNHNS, CDR2 SASEGT. The CDR3 protein is CASSEDRGGYGYTF. The CDR3, as DNA: TGTGCCAGCAGTGAAGACAGGGGCGGCTATGGCTACACCTTC.

The gene calls are TRBV19 and TRBJ2-7; D not certain. This CDR3 comprises 13 residues. V lost 5 bases and J 4 bases, leaving 12 bases between the germline ends. Germline CDR1 and CDR2: LNHDA and SQIVND (reference sequence). The CDR3 region has the DNA TGTGCCAGTAGTTTTTCTAGTTCGTACGAGCAGTACTTC. Translated, it gives CASSFSSSYEQYF.

The rearrangement uses TRBV6-5 and TRBJ2-1; 8 bases agree with TRBD2. Looked up from germline, CDR1 is MNHEY and CDR2 is SVGAGI. The CDR3 consists of 16 residues. V gave up 4 bases and J gave up 2 bases; unmatched junction bases: 7. CDR3 DNA sequence: TGTGCCAGCAGTTCCCGACTAGCGTCCGCCTACAATGAGCAGTTCTTC. Residues: CASSSRLASAYNEQFF.

J is TRBJ1-2 and V is TRBV2; D is perhaps TRBD1 (6 bases). CDR1 is SNHLY, CDR2 FYNNEI, per germline. The length of the CDR3 is 15 residues. V was pared by 7 bases and J by 4 bases, with 19 bases between. This CDR3 is CASNFLQGSLYGYTF. Written as DNA, the CDR3 is TGTGCCAGCAACTTTTTACAGGGCTCCCTCTATGGCTACACCTTC.

The genes are TRBV7-2 and TRBJ2-5; 8 bases agree with TRBD2. The CDR3 covers 15 residues. J lost 2 bases, V lost 1 base, and 3 bases had no gene match. Looked up from germline, CDR1 is SGHTA and CDR2 is FQGNSA. The CDR3, as DNA: TGTGCCAGCAGCTTAGACGGGGGGGAGCAAGAGACCCAGTACTTC. It translates to CASSLDGGEQETQYF. Using reference TRBV7-2 and TRBJ2-5 for the parts outside the CDR3, the full variable domain is GAGVSQSPSNKVTEKGKDVELRCDPISGHTALYWYRQSLGQGLEFLIYFQGNSAPDKSGLPSDRFSAERTGGSVSTLTIQRTQQEDSAVYLCASSLDGGEQETQYFGPGTRLLVL.

J is TRBJ2-5 and V is TRBV5-6; tentatively, D is TRBD2 (6 bases). The V end was cut by 5 bases, the J end by 2 bases, with 13 bases between. Germline-derived CDR1 and CDR2 are SGHDT and YYEEEE. This CDR3 contains 14 residues. CDR3 DNA: TGTGCCAGCAGGCTTGGAGGGATACAAGAGACCCAGTACTTC. Its protein is CASRLGGIQETQYF.

The chain couples TRBV7-2 to TRBJ2-2; possible D gene TRBD2, 5 bases. Trimming stripped 5 bases from V and 5 bases from J, with 15 bases between. The CDR3 is 15 amino acids. From germline, CDR1 is SGHTA and CDR2 FQGNSA. This chain's CDR3 is CASSIGLSGTGELFF. In DNA, the CDR3 is TGTGCCAGCAGCATCGGACTCTCGGGAACCGGGGAGCTGTTTTTT. The whole variable domain, filled in from reference TRBV7-2 and TRBJ2-2, reads GAGVSQSPSNKVTEKGKDVELRCDPISGHTALYWYRQSLGQGLEFLIYFQGNSAPDKSGLPSDRFSAERTGGSVSTLTIQRTQQEDSAVYLCASSIGLSGTGELFFGEGSRLTVL.

The chain couples TRBV5-6 to TRBJ1-1; D is ambiguous. There are 13 residues in the CDR3. The V gene lost 3 bases and the J gene lost 4 bases, with 10 bases spanning the gap. The V gene's germline CDR1 is SGHDT and CDR2 YYEEEE. In DNA form, the CDR3 reads TGTGCCAGCAGCTGGATGAGCGGCACTGAAGCTTTCTTT. Amino acid sequence: CASSWMSGTEAFF.

This chain links TRBV7-2 with TRBJ2-7; possible D gene TRBD2, 6 bases. This CDR3 has 12 amino acids. Between the trimmed V and J ends, which lost 3 bases and 7 bases, there was a span of 10 bases. Per the germline V gene, CDR1 is SGHTA and CDR2 is FQGNSA. CDR3 protein: CASSFWGVEQYF. The CDR3 bases are TGTGCCAGCAGCTTCTGGGGGGTTGAGCAGTACTTC.

The chain combines TRBV5-5 with TRBJ2-2, with 7 bases that match TRBD1. From germline, CDR1 is SGHKS and CDR2 YYEKEE (reference sequence). CDR3 length: 13 residues. V shed 2 bases, J shed 7 bases, and the junction held 2 bases outside the gene matches. The CDR3 reads CASSFPGGGELFF. The CDR3 coding sequence is TGTGCCAGCAGCTTTCCAGGGGGCGGGGAGCTGTTTTTT.

The rearrangement links TRBV7-3 to TRBJ2-1; the match to TRBD2 covers 9 bases. V shed 3 bases, J shed 3 bases, and the junction held 3 bases outside the gene matches. The CDR3 covers 15 residues. Per the germline V gene, CDR1 is SGHTA and CDR2 is FQGTGA. In DNA form, the CDR3 reads TGTGCCAGCAGCTTTAGCGGGGGTAACTACAATGAGCAGTTCTTC. It encodes CASSFSGGNYNEQFF.

The rearrangement uses TRBV5-1 and TRBJ2-6; 11 bases are a match to TRBD2. J gave up 0 bases and V 8 bases, and 7 bases lay outside the gene matches. CDR1 and CDR2 (germline): SGHRS, YFSETQ. CDR3 size: 17 residues. CDR3 DNA: TGCGCCAGTCTTCAAGGACTAGCGGGCTCTGGGGCCAACGTCCTGACTTTC. Its protein is CASLQGLAGSGANVLTF.

This clone has more than one count but fewer than ten. V is TRBV4-2 and J is TRBJ2-7, with 7 bases identical to TRBD1. V lost 2 bases and J lost 1; bases outside the gene matches: 5. The CDR3 runs to 15 residues. Germline V CDR1 and CDR2: LGHNA, YNFKEQ. The CDR3 is CASSQKPGQSYEQYF. For the CDR3, the DNA is TGTGCCAGCAGCCAAAAACCGGGACAGTCCTACGAGCAGTACTTC.

The chain has TRBV6-6 and TRBJ2-1; D remains ambiguous. This CDR3 region has 11 residues. The V gene lost 8 bases and the J gene lost 5 bases, with 7 bases spanning the gap. Looked up from germline, CDR1 is MNHNY and CDR2 is SVGAGI (reference sequence). Here the CDR3 reads CASRVNNEQFF. CDR3 DNA sequence: TGTGCCAGCCGAGTCAACAATGAGCAGTTCTTC.

This clone was detected only once. V is TRBV7-8 and J is TRBJ2-3; tentative D call: TRBD2 (7 bases). The CDR3 loop spans 17 amino acids. Trimming cost V 0 bases and J 4 bases, with 17 bases left between them. CDR1 SGHVS and CDR2 FQNEAQ come from the germline V gene. DNA of the CDR3: TGTGCCAGCAGCTTAGCGTCAACAGGGAGGGGAGCAGATACGCAGTATTTT. As protein: CASSLASTGRGADTQYF.

The chain combines TRBV7-8 with TRBJ1-2, with D possibly matching TRBD1 (6 bases). The CDR3 contains 15 residues. Germline CDR1 SGHVS, CDR2 FQNEAQ. Trimming removed 4 bases from V and 0 bases from J, with 12 bases in between. CDR3 coding DNA: TGTGCCAGCAGCTCGTCGGACAGAACTAACTATGGCTACACCTTC. Encoded protein: CASSSSDRTNYGYTF.

The V call is TRBV9, the J call TRBJ2-1, with 8 bases identical to TRBD2. The CDR3 is 18 residues long. Germline CDR1 reads SGDLS; CDR2 reads YYNGEE. J lost 0 bases, V lost 0 bases, and 8 bases had no gene match. CDR3 DNA: TGTGCCAGCAGCGTAGGTCTAGCGGGTCCTGGCTCCTACAATGAGCAGTTCTTC. It encodes CASSVGLAGPGSYNEQFF.

The chain combines TRBV27 with TRBJ2-3; the D is unclear. Trimming took 6 bases from V and 4 from J, leaving 14 bases between them. This CDR3 region has 14 residues. Germline V gene data show CDR1 as MNHEY and CDR2 as SMNVEV (reference sequence). DNA for the CDR3: TGTGCCAGCAGGTATAGCCTGAAGCCAGATACGCAGTATTTT. It codes for CASRYSLKPDTQYF.

J is TRBJ2-4 and V is TRBV4-1; 16 bases fit TRBD2. The CDR3 is 18 amino acids. Germline V lookup: CDR1 MGHRA, CDR2 YSYEKL. J was trimmed by 0 bases and V by 4 bases; bases with no gene match: 3. CDR3 bases: TGCGCCAGCAGCCCGGGACTAGCGGGGGGGATAGCCAAAAACATTCAGTACTTC. Its translation: CASSPGLAGGIAKNIQYF.